These 17 T cell receptor beta chains were sequenced from one sample in a study of T-cell memory formation after mild COVID-19. From the 5' RACE reads, TCRdb called clonotypes with MiXCR, one entry per CDR3 protein. Of tens of thousands of distinct CDR3 sequences listed, approximately 9% are singletons. The source material was PBMCs or a T cell subset sorted from them (not recorded which). Receptors were obtained from an adult woman who had mild COVID-19 (a few samples of this study predate the infection). Cell type and time point are not known.

The chain couples TRBV19 to TRBJ1-1; no clear D. CDR1 is LNHDA and CDR2 is SQIVND in the germline V gene (reference sequence). The CDR3 loop spans 14 amino acids. V lost 7 bases and J lost 3, with 15 bases in between. CDR3 sequence reads: CASISTGRYTEAFF. DNA of the CDR3: TGTGCCAGTATCTCCACCGGGAGGTACACTGAAGCTTTCTTT.

This clonotype has only a few counts. The chain links TRBV24-1 to TRBJ2-1; 7 bases are a match to TRBD2. CDR1 is KGHDR, CDR2 SFDVKD, per germline. This CDR3 has 17 amino acids. The ends lost 3 bases at V and 8 bases at J; junction bases unmatched: 15. CDR3 sequence: CATSDTTGDYASDEQFF. DNA of the CDR3: TGTGCCACCAGTGATACAACCGGGGACTATGCCTCGGATGAGCAGTTCTTC.

At least ten counts were recorded for this clonotype. V usage is TRBV6-1 and J usage is TRBJ2-7; maybe TRBD2 (6 bases). Germline V gene sequence: CDR1 MNHNS, CDR2 SASEGT. V dropped 2 bases and J dropped 7 bases, with 12 bases sitting between them. The CDR3 totals 13 residues. In DNA form, the CDR3 reads TGTGCCAGCAGTGAAAAGGGACTTGGGGAGCAGTACTTC. Protein product: CASSEKGLGEQYF.

This clonotype was seen a handful of times. V gene TRBV5-1 combines with J gene TRBJ1-1; the D gene is possibly TRBD1 (6 bases). Deletions cut 2 bases from V and 3 bases from J, with 14 bases between. The germline V gene encodes CDR1 SGHRS and CDR2 YFSETQ. The CDR3 is 15 amino acids. The CDR3 here is CASSLGSGGDTEAFF. CDR3 nucleotide sequence: TGCGCCAGCAGCTTAGGAAGCGGGGGCGACACTGAAGCTTTCTTT.

This clonotype appeared a few times. The rearrangement uses TRBV10-3 and TRBJ2-7; D may be TRBD1 (5 bases). Per germline, CDR1 ENHRY and CDR2 SYGVKD. Trimming stripped 3 bases from V and 4 bases from J, with 13 bases between. This CDR3 comprises 14 residues. CDR3 protein: CAISEGQGEYEQYF. The CDR3 DNA reads TGTGCCATCAGTGAAGGGCAGGGCGAATACGAGCAGTACTTC.

This clonotype was picked up many times. The V and J genes are TRBV20-1 and TRBJ2-7; D is undetermined. From germline, CDR1 is DFQATT and CDR2 SNEGSKA (reference sequence). The length of the CDR3 is 11 residues. Trimming took off 6 bases at V and 1 base at J, with 7 bases between the two ends. CDR3 region: CSALRSYEQYF. The CDR3 DNA reads as TGCAGTGCGCTCAGATCCTACGAGCAGTACTTC.

The sample holds one count of this clonotype. A much bigger clone sits one base away, suggesting this may be a read error. The V call is TRBV7-8, the J call TRBJ2-4; 7 nucleotides align to TRBD2. V shed 5 bases, J shed 1 base, and the junction held 8 bases outside the gene matches. The CDR3 has 16 residues. The germline gives CDR1 SGHVS, CDR2 FQNEAQ. The DNA of the CDR3 is TGTGCCAGCAGCCTGGGGTTGCGGGAGGCCAAAAACATTCAGTACTTC. It is translated as CASSLGLREAKNIQYF.

This clonotype came up many times. The J gene is TRBJ2-5, the V gene TRBV7-2; the match to TRBD2 covers 11 bases. V was clipped by 5 bases and J by 1 base; unmatched bases: 6. This CDR3 comprises 16 residues. Germline V gene sequence: CDR1 SGHTA, CDR2 FQGNSA. The CDR3 spells CASSLGTSGFQETQYF. The CDR3 DNA is TGTGCCAGCAGCCTAGGGACTAGCGGATTCCAAGAGACCCAGTACTTC.

The chain employs TRBV20-1 and TRBJ1-5; TRBD1 agrees at 7 bases. The ends lost 0 bases at V and 11 bases at J; junction bases unmatched: 13. The CDR3 has 15 residues. The V gene's germline CDR1 is DFQATT and CDR2 SNEGSKA (reference sequence). CDR3 loop: CSARDQGGGTGSQHF. In DNA form, the CDR3 reads TGCAGTGCTAGAGACCAGGGAGGGGGCACTGGGTCCCAGCATTTT.

The gene calls are TRBV20-1 and TRBJ1-2; TRBD1 might be the D (5 bases). The CDR3 loop spans 12 amino acids. Trimming pared 1 base from V and 6 bases from J, leaving 9 bases between. The germline gives CDR1 DFQATT, CDR2 SNEGSKA (reference sequence). The CDR3 loop is CSARVPGNGYTF. The CDR3 nucleotides read TGCAGTGCTAGAGTTCCAGGGAATGGCTACACCTTC.

This clonotype appeared many times. Here the CDR3 DNA reads TGTGCCAGTAGTAAAGGCAGCAGATACTACGAGCAGTACTTC. It codes for CASSKGSRYYEQYF. The chain combines TRBV19 with TRBJ2-7, with no clear D. This CDR3 is 14 amino acids long. V gave up 4 bases and J gave up 3 bases, with 13 bases separating them. Germline V CDR1 and CDR2: LNHDA, SQIVND (reference sequence).

This clonotype was recorded at least ten times. The V and J genes are TRBV20-1 and TRBJ2-5; 11 bases fit TRBD2. V dropped 1 base and J dropped 9; count of bases not matched to a gene: 13. Germline V gene lookup returns CDR1 DFQATT and CDR2 SNEGSKA (reference sequence). The CDR3 has 16 amino acids. The CDR3, as DNA: TGCAGTGCTAGAGGCGCTAGCGGGGGGTCCCGGAGACCCCAGTACTTC. Residues: CSARGASGGSRRPQYF.

This clonotype was detected only a few times. The chain uses TRBV6-5 and TRBJ1-2; the D gene is possibly TRBD1 (5 bases). Germline values: CDR1 MNHEY, CDR2 SVGAGI. The CDR3 consists of 16 residues. Trimming removed 0 bases from V and 1 base from J, with 12 bases in between. CDR3 in DNA: TGTGCCAGCAGTTACTCTCTCCGACAGTATAACTATGGCTACACCTTC. Amino acids: CASSYSLRQYNYGYTF.

This clonotype was seen more than once but under ten times. The V call is TRBV29-1, the J call TRBJ1-2; TRBD1 matches at 8 bases. Germline assignment: CDR1 SQVTM and CDR2 ANQGSEA. With 2 bases clipped from V and 0 bases from J, the junction kept 14 bases outside the gene matches. The CDR3 has 18 residues. CDR3 bases: TGCAGCGTTGAATCCGGCCCCGGGACAGGAGAGGCTAACTATGGCTACACCTTC. The encoded protein is CSVESGPGTGEANYGYTF.

This clonotype was recorded at least ten times. This chain connects TRBV7-2 to TRBJ2-7, with TRBD2 matching 10 bases. Germline CDR1 SGHTA, CDR2 FQGNSA. J was trimmed by 3 bases and V by 6 bases; bases with no gene match: 5. The length of the CDR3 is 14 residues. The CDR3 loop reads CASSSSGSLYEQYF. Here the CDR3 DNA reads TGTGCCAGCAGTTCTAGCGGGAGTCTCTACGAGCAGTACTTC.

This clonotype was detected ten times or more. The chain combines TRBV20-1 with TRBJ2-3; the D gene is possibly TRBD2 (6 bases). Germline CDR1 is DFQATT and CDR2 is SNEGSKA (reference sequence). Trimming removed 4 bases at V and 0 bases at J, with 11 bases between. The CDR3 runs 14 residues. Written as DNA, the CDR3 is TGCAGTGCTAACCCCGGGACTAGCACAGATACGCAGTATTTT. Translated, it gives CSANPGTSTDTQYF.

This chain links TRBV7-2 with TRBJ2-1; weak D call: TRBD2 (5 bases). Between the trimmed V and J ends, which lost 3 bases and 6 bases, there was a span of 12 bases. The CDR3 contains 14 residues. Germline values: CDR1 SGHTA, CDR2 FQGNSA. CDR3 loop: CASSFGRTGNEQFF. The CDR3 DNA sequence: TGTGCCAGCAGCTTTGGGAGAACGGGCAATGAGCAGTTCTTC.